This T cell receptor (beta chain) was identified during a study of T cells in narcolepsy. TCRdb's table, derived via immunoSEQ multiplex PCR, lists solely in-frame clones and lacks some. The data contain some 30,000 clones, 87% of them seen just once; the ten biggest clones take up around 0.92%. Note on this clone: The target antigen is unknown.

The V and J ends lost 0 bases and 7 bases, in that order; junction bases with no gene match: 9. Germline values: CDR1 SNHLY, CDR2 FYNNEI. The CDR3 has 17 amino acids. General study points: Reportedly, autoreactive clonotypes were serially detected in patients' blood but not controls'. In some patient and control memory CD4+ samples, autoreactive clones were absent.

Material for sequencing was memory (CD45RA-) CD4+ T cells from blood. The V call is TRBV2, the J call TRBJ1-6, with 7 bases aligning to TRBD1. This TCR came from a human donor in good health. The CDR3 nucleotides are TGTGCCAGCAGTGAAGCCCGACGACAGGGCGCCAATTCACCCCTCCACTTT. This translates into CASSEARRQGANSPLHF.